This TCR beta chain stems from a study of blood T cell repertoires in COVID-19. As originally analysed: Researchers report that nucleated cell counts were estimated from reference gene primer amplification. Assay: immunoSEQ multiplex PCR; the TCRdb copy retains only in-frame clones and omits some. D and trimming come from the DNA, and the V and J calls and clone size come from that table. This table holds 200,000 to 300,000 clones, almost 85% found once. The CDR3 is 14 residues long. The germline V and J ends were trimmed by 2 bases and 3 bases, with 10 bases remaining between them. Germline-derived CDR1 and CDR2 are SEHNR and FQNEAQ (reference sequence).

The sample consisted of peripheral blood. The rearrangement links TRBV7-9 to TRBJ1-1, with D hard to call. The sequence derives from a man over 45 with acute or convalescent COVID-19. The CDR3 is CASSLRGGDTEAFF. The CDR3 DNA reads as TGTGCCAGCAGCTTAAGAGGAGGCGACACTGAAGCTTTCTTT.